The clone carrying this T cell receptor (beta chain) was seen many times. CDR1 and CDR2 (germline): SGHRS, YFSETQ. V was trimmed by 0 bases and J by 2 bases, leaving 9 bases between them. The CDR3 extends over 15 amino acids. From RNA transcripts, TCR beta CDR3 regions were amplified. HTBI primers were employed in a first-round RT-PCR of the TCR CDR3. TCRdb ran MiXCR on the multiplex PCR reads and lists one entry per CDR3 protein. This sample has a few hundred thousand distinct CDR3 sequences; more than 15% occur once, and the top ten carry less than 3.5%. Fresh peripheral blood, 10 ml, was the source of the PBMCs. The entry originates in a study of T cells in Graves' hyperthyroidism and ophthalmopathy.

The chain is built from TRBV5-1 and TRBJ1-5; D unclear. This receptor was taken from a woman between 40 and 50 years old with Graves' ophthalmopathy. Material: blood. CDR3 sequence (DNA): TGCGCCAGCAGCTTGGAAGGGATGGGCAATCAGCCCCAGCATTTT. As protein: CASSLEGMGNQPQHF.